This entry concerns a single TCR beta chain. What it recognizes is unknown. From germline, CDR1 is SGHNT and CDR2 YYREEE (reference sequence). V lost 0 bases and J lost 4, with 13 bases in between. This CDR3 spans 15 amino acids. These data are taken from a study of T cells in localized non-small cell lung cancer. Study conclusions and caveats: Appearing in adjacent lung were a median about 57 of the top 100 tumor clones. The highest T cell clonality was in uninvolved adjacent lung, above tumor. Sequencing was limited to one tumor region, leaving the possibility of heterogeneity open. Greater blood T cell density accompanied longer overall survival.

Libraries were prepared by immunoSEQ multiplex PCR; TCRdb keeps only in-frame clonotypes and omits some of them. This table holds more than 50,000 clones, about 80% found once. This chain joins TRBV5-4 and TRBJ1-2, with D maybe TRBD1 (5 bases). The specimen comprised peripheral blood, sampled before any cancer treatment. The sequence came from a female donor over 55 with stage II squamous cell lung carcinoma. The CDR3 DNA sequence: TGTGCCAGCAGCTTGGTGCAGGGAGGTAGCTATGGCTACACCTTC. It translates to CASSLVQGGSYGYTF. Combining the CDR3 with reference TRBV5-4 and TRBJ1-2 gives the whole variable domain ETGVTQSPTHLIKTRGQQVTLRCSSQSGHNTVSWYQQALGQGPQFIFQYYREEENGRGNFPPRFSGLQFPNYSSELNVNALELDDSALYLCASSLVQGGSYGYTFGSGTRLTVV.